The source of this TCR beta chain is a study of blood T cell repertoires in COVID-19. Unmatched junction bases numbered 8, after V lost 5 bases and J lost 7 bases. This CDR3 has 15 residues. Germline CDR1 and CDR2: LNHDA and SQIVND (reference sequence). The method was immunoSEQ multiplex PCR; TCRdb's version includes in-frame clones alone and lacks a portion of them. The sample consists of 150,000 to 200,000 clones, about 90% of them appearing once. The sample taken for sequencing was PBMCs or T cells enriched from blood (not recorded which). The sequence derives from a woman younger than 35 who had recovered from COVID-19. V is TRBV19 and J is TRBJ2-1, with 10 bases that match TRBD2. The CDR3 reads CASSPAGLAENEQFF. The CDR3 DNA reads as TGTGCCAGTAGTCCCGCCGGACTAGCGGAGAATGAGCAGTTCTTC.